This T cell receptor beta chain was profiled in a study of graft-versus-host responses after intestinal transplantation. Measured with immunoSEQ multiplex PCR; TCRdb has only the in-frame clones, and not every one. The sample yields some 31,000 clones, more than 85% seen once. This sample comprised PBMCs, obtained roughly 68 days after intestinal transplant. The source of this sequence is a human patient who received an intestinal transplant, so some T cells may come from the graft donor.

Written as DNA, the CDR3 is TGCGCCAGCAGGGCGGGAGCCTACGAGCAGTACTTC. This codes for CASRAGAYEQYF. The chain has TRBV5-1 and TRBJ2-7, with 7 bases lining up with TRBD2. V shed 5 bases and J 2 bases; nucleotides not matched to a gene: 1. The V gene's germline CDR1 is SGHRS and CDR2 YFSETQ. The length of the CDR3 is 12 residues.